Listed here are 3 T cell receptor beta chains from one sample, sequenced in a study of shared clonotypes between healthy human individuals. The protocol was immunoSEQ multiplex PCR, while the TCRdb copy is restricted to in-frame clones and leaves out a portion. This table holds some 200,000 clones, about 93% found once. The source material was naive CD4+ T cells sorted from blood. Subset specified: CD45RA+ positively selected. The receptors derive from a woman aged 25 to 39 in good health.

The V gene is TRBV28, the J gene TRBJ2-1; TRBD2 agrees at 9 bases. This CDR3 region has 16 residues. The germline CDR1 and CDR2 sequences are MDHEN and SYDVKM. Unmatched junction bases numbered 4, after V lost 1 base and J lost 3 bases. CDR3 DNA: TGTGCCAGCAGTTTATCAGCGGGAGGTAACTACAATGAGCAGTTCTTC. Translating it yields CASSLSAGGNYNEQFF.

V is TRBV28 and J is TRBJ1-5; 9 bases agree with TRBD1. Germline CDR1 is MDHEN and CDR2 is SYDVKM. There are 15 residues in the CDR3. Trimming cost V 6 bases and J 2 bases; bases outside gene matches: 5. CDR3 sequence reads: CASSTGGGGNQPQHF. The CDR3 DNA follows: TGTGCCAGCAGCACAGGGGGCGGCGGCAATCAGCCCCAGCATTTT.

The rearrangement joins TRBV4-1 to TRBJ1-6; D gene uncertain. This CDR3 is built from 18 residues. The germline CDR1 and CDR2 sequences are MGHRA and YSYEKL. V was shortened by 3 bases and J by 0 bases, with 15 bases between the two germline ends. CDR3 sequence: CASSQKAAVSSYNSPLHF. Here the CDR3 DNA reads TGCGCCAGCAGCCAGAAAGCAGCGGTAAGCTCCTATAATTCACCCCTCCACTTT.